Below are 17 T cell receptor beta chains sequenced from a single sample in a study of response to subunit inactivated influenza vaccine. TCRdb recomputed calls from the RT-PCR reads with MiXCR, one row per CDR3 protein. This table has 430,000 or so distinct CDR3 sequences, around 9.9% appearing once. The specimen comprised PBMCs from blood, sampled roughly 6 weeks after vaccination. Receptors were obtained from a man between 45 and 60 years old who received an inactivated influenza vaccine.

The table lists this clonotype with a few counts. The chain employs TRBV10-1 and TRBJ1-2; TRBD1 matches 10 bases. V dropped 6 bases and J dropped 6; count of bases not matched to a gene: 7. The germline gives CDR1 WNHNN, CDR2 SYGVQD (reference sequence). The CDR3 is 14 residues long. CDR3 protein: CASSLTGGGDGYTF. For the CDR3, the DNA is TGCGCCAGCAGCCTGACAGGGGGCGGTGATGGCTACACCTTC.

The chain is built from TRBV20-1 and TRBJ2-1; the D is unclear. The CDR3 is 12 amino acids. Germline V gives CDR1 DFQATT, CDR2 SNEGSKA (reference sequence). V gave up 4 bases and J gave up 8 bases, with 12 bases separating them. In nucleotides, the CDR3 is TGCAGTGCTACCGGGCCACGCCATGAGCAGTTCTTC. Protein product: CSATGPRHEQFF.

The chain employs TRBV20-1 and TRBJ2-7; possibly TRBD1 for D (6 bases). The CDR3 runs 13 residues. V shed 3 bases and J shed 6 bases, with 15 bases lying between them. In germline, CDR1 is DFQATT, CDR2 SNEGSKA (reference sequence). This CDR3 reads CSASVGARSEQYF. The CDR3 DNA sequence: TGCAGTGCTAGTGTGGGGGCGCGATCCGAGCAGTACTTC.

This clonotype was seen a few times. CDR3 loop: CASSYLLKGPVYGYTF. The CDR3 coding sequence is TGTGCCAGCAGTTACCTCCTAAAAGGACCCGTCTATGGCTACACCTTC. This chain joins TRBV6-5 and TRBJ1-2; D remains ambiguous. V was cut by 2 bases and J by 4 bases, with 17 bases left in between. CDR3 length: 16 residues. Germline V gene data show CDR1 as MNHEY and CDR2 as SVGAGI.

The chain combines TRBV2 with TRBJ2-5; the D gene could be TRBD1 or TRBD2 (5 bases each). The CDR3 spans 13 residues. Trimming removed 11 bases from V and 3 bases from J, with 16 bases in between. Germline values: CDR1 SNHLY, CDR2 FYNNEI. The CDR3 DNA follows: TGTGCCGAAAGCCGGGACGGCGAAGAGACCCAGTACTTC. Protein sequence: CAESRDGEETQYF.

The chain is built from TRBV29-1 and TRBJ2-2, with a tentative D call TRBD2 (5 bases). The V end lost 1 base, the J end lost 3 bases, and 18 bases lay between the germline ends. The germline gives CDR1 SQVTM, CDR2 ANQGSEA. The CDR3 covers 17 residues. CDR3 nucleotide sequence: TGCAGCGTTGAAGCAGAGGGCCCTCCCCGGGACACCGGGGAGCTGTTTTTT. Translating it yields CSVEAEGPPRDTGELFF.

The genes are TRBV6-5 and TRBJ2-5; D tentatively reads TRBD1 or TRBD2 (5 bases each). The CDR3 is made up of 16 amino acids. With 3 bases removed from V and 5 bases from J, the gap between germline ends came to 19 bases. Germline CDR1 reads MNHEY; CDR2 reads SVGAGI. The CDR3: CASSYSYGGRLETQYF. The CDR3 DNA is TGTGCCAGCAGTTATAGCTATGGGGGTCGTCTCGAGACCCAGTACTTC.

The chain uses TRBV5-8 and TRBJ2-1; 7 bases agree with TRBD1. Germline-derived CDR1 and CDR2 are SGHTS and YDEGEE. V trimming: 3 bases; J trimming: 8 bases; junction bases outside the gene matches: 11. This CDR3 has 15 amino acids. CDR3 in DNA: TGTGCCAGCAGCTGGGCTATAGGGACAGTGGATGAGCAGTTCTTC. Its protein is CASSWAIGTVDEQFF.

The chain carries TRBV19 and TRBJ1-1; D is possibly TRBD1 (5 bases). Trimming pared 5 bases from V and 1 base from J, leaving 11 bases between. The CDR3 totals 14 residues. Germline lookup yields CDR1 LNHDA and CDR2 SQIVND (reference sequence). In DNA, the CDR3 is TGTGCCAGTAGTCGCAGGGCCTCGAACACTGAAGCTTTCTTT. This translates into CASSRRASNTEAFF.

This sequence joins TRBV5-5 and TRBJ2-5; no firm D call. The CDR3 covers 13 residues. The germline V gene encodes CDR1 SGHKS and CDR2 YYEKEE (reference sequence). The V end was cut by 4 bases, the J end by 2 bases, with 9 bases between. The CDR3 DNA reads TGTGCCAGCAGCCCAGTCCAGCAAGAGACCCAGTACTTC. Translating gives CASSPVQQETQYF.

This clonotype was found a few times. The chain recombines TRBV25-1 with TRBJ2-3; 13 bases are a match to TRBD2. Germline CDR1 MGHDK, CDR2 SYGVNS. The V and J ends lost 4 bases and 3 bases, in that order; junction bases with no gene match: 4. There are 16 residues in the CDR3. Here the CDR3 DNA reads TGTGCCAGCAGTGGAACGACTAGCGGGAGGACAGATACGCAGTATTTT. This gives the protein CASSGTTSGRTDTQYF.

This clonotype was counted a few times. Written as DNA, the CDR3 is TGTGCCAGCATCAGACTAGCGGGGGGGTATCCGAGGCCCCAGTATTTT. Translating it yields CASIRLAGGYPRPQYF. The chain is built from TRBV6-1 and TRBJ2-3; TRBD2 agrees at 14 bases. This CDR3 has 16 amino acids. CDR1 MNHNS and CDR2 SASEGT come from the germline V gene. The ends lost 7 bases at V and 12 bases at J; junction bases unmatched: 15.

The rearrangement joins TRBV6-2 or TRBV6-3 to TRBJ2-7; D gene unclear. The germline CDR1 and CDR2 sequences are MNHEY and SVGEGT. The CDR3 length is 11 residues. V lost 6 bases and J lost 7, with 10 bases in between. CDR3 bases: TGTGCCAGCAGCCACGGGCGGGAGCAGTACTTC. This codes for CASSHGREQYF.

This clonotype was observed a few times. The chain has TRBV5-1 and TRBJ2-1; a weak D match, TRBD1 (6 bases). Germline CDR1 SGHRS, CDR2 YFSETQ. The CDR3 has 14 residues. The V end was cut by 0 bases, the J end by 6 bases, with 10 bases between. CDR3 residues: CASSLEDSFNEQFF. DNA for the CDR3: TGCGCCAGCAGCTTGGAGGACAGCTTCAATGAGCAGTTCTTC.

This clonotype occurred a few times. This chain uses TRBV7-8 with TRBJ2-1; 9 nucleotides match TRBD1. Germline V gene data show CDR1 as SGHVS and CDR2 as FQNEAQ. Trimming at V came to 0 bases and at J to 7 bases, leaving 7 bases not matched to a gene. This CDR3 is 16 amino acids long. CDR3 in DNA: TGTGCCAGCAGCTTAGCCGGGACAGGGTGGATTAATGAGCAGTTCTTC. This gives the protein CASSLAGTGWINEQFF. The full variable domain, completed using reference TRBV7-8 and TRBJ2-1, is GAGVSQSPRYKVAKRGQDVALRCDPISGHVSLFWYQQALGQGPEFLTYFQNEAQLDKSGLPSDRFFAERPEGSVSTLKIQRTQQEDSAVYLCASSLAGTGWINEQFFGPGTRLTVL.

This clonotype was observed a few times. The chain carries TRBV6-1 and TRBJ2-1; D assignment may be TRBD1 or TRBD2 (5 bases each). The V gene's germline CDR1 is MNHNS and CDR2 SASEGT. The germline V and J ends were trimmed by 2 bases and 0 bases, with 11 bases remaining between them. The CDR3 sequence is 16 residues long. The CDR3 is CASSEMSGSSYNEQFF. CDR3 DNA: TGTGCCAGCAGTGAAATGTCAGGGAGCTCCTACAATGAGCAGTTCTTC.

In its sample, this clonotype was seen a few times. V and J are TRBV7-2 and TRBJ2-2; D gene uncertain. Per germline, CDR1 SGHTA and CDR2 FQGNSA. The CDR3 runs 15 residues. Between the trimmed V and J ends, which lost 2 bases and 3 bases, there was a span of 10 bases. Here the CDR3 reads CASSLRSDHTGELFF. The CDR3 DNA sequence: TGTGCCAGCAGCTTAAGGAGCGACCACACCGGGGAGCTGTTTTTT.